These T cell receptor beta chains were read from a single sample in a study of cytomegalovirus exposure and HLA in healthy donors. TCRdb's table, derived via immunoSEQ multiplex PCR, lists solely in-frame clones and lacks some. The repertoire includes over 20,000 clones, about two thirds of them detected once, and roughly 4.4% sits in the top ten. Sequencing was carried out using PBMCs. The receptor set was obtained from a woman between 45 and 60 years old in good health and CMV-seronegative. Both conserved end residues are part of each CDR3. D genes are given only for firm matches. Clone sizes are given selectively: once, few, many, or a class where the clone is expanded.

TRBV7-7	-	TRBJ2-5	TRBD2	TGTGCTAGCAGCTTAGCGGGGAGGGGGACCCAGTACTTC	CASSLAGRGTQYF
TRBV7-6	-	TRBJ2-5	TRBD2	TGTGCCAGCAGCCGGAGCGGGAGCGAGACCCAGTACTTC	CASSRSGSETQYF
TRBV6-1	-	TRBJ2-2	-	TGTGCCAGCGCTTGGGACATCGGGGAGCTGTTTTTT	CASAWDIGELFF
TRBV10-3	-	TRBJ1-5	-	TGTGCCATCAGTGAAATATCAGGGGAACAGCCCCAGCATTTT	CAISEISGEQPQHF
TRBV6-1	-	TRBJ2-1	TRBD2	TGTGCCAGCAGTGGGAACATAGCGGGAGGGCCCTGGCCTGAGCAGTTCTTC	CASSGNIAGGPWPEQFF
TRBV6-6	-	TRBJ1-1	TRBD1	TGTGCCAGCAGTTATTTCCTACAGGGGGCAGAGGAAGCTTTCTTT	CASSYFLQGAEEAFF
TRBV5-1	-	TRBJ1-1	-	TGCGCCAGCAGACTTGGGTACGGGGGGAACACTGAAGCTTTCTTT	CASRLGYGGNTEAFF
TRBV6-5	-	TRBJ1-2	-	TGTGCCAGCAGTTACTCCACCGGTTTTGATGGCTACACCTTC	CASSYSTGFDGYTF
TRBV10-2	-	TRBJ1-1	-	TGCGCCAGCAGTGGGCTACAGGGTTACACTGAAGCTTTCTTT	CASSGLQGYTEAFF
TRBV7-2	-	TRBJ2-1	TRBD2	TGTGCCAGCAGCCGGAGCGGGAGTGGTGGCAATGAGCAGTTCTTC	CASSRSGSGGNEQFF
TRBV7-7	once	TRBJ1-1	-	TGTGCTAGCAGCAATAGTCGGGACACTGAAGCTTTCTTT	CASSNSRDTEAFF
TRBV10-2	few	TRBJ2-3	TRBD2	TGCGCCAGCGCGGGACTAGCAGGAACAGATACGCAGTATTTT	CASAGLAGTDTQYF
TRBV6-6	-	TRBJ2-7	-	TGTGCCAGCAGTGGACCTGGGGGAGGGCAGTACTTC	CASSGPGGGQYF
TRBV19	-	TRBJ1-5	-	TGTGCCAGTAGTCCTCAGGGTCTGACCCAGCATTTT	CASSPQGLTQHF
TRBV6-5	once	TRBJ1-2	TRBD1	TGTGCCAGCAGACGACAGGGTGAGGGTTATGGCTACACCTTC	CASRRQGEGYGYTF
TRBV29-1	few	TRBJ1-5	TRBD1	TGCAGCGTTGTGGACAGGGGGAATCAGCCCCAGCATTTT	CSVVDRGNQPQHF
TRBV5-4	-	TRBJ2-5	-	TGTGCCAGCAGCTCGACTAAAGAGACCCAGTACTTC	CASSSTKETQYF
TRBV9	-	TRBJ1-3	-	TGTGCCAGCAGCGCATCAACAGGCGCCTCTGGAAACACCATATATTTT	CASSASTGASGNTIYF
TRBV28	-	TRBJ1-3	-	TGTGCCAGCAGTTTCCCCAGGGATGGAAACACCATATATTTT	CASSFPRDGNTIYF
TRBV4-1	-	TRBJ1-1	-	TGCGCCAGCAGCCCGACAGAGTTAATGAACACTGAAGCTTTCTTT	CASSPTELMNTEAFF
TRBV6-5	-	TRBJ2-1	-	TGTGCCAGCAGTCTCCGAGGTAGAAAAGAGCAGTTCTTC	CASSLRGRKEQFF
TRBV27	-	TRBJ2-7	TRBD1	TGTGCCAGCAGAGGGACAGTGGGGACCTACGAGCAGTACTTC	CASRGTVGTYEQYF
TRBV4-1	-	TRBJ1-4	-	TGCGCCAGCAGCCAAAAGGGGGGGGCAACTAATGAAAAACTGTTTTTT	CASSQKGGATNEKLFF
TRBV5-1	-	TRBJ1-2	TRBD1	TGCGCCAGCAGCTTGAATCAGGGGGCCTATGGCTACACCTTC	CASSLNQGAYGYTF
TRBV2	-	TRBJ1-5	-	TGTGCCAGCAGCTATCAGGGCAATCAGCCCCAGCATTTT	CASSYQGNQPQHF
TRBV7-9	-	TRBJ2-1	-	TGTGCCAGCAGTATTTACGGGACCGGGACACCGGGCAATGAGCAGTTCTTC	CASSIYGTGTPGNEQFF
TRBV20-1	-	TRBJ2-4	-	TGCAGTGCTAGAGGAGGACAGTTAATGTACTTC	CSARGGQLMYF
TRBV4-1	-	TRBJ2-7	-	TGCGCCAGCAGCCCCGAACAGGGAGACGCGGACGAGCAGTACTTC	CASSPEQGDADEQYF
TRBV25-1	-	TRBJ2-7	TRBD2	TGTGCCAGCAGTGAGGGCGGGCGGGGGAAGGACGAGCAGTACTTC	CASSEGGRGKDEQYF
TRBV6-1	once	TRBJ1-1	-	TGTGCCAGCAGTGAATGGCAGGCGAACACTGAAGCTTTCTTT	CASSEWQANTEAFF
TRBV4-2	-	TRBJ2-7	TRBD2	TGTGCCAGCAGCCAGGGGGGGAGCTCCTACGAGCAGTACTTC	CASSQGGSSYEQYF
TRBV27	once	TRBJ1-5	-	TGTGCCAGCAGTTTTCGCGGGTTGAGTCAGCCCCAGCATTTT	CASSFRGLSQPQHF
TRBV6-6	few	TRBJ2-5	TRBD1	TGTGCCAGCAGTTACTTGGGACAGGGGGTAGAGACCCAGTACTTC	CASSYLGQGVETQYF
TRBV2	-	TRBJ1-3	-	TGTGCCAGCAGTGAACACCAGACTTCCTCTGGAAACACCATATATTTT	CASSEHQTSSGNTIYF
TRBV29-1	-	TRBJ2-2	-	TGCAGCGTTGGACAGACCACCGGGGAGCTGTTTTTT	CSVGQTTGELFF
TRBV5-1	few	TRBJ2-7	-	TGCGCCAGCAGCTTGGGTGGAGCGAGCTCCTACGAGCAGTACTTC	CASSLGGASSYEQYF
TRBV9	-	TRBJ1-2	-	TGTGCCAGCAGCCTTCTGGGGGGGAGTGACTATGGCTACACCTTC	CASSLLGGSDYGYTF
TRBV5-6	-	TRBJ1-4	-	TGTGCCAGCAGCTCTACGGGACTGAAGAATGAAAAACTGTTTTTT	CASSSTGLKNEKLFF
TRBV28	-	TRBJ2-2	TRBD1	TGTGCCAGCACCCCGGGACAGTTAAACACCGGGGAGCTGTTTTTT	CASTPGQLNTGELFF
TRBV7-6	-	TRBJ1-2	TRBD1	TGTGCCAGCAGCTTAGGACAGGGGGATCCTCCCACCTTC	CASSLGQGDPPTF
TRBV6-1	-	TRBJ1-2	TRBD1	TGTGCCAGCAGTTCGGACAGGGTAAATACGGGCTACACCTTC	CASSSDRVNTGYTF
TRBV5-4	-	TRBJ1-2	TRBD1	TGTGCCAGCAGCCGGGACAGTTATGGCTACACCTTC	CASSRDSYGYTF
TRBV28	few	TRBJ2-7	TRBD1	TGTGCCAGCAGCTGGGACAGGGGGCGCCCCCAGGACGAGCAGTACTTC	CASSWDRGRPQDEQYF
TRBV6-1	-	TRBJ2-7	-	TGTGCCAGCAGTGACCAGGGGGGAGCCTACGAGCAGTACTTC	CASSDQGGAYEQYF
TRBV4-1	-	TRBJ2-7	TRBD1	TGCGCCAGCGGACCTCCGACGGGGACAGATAGTTACGAGCAGTACTTC	CASGPPTGTDSYEQYF
TRBV5-4	-	TRBJ2-6	TRBD1	TGTGCCAGCAGCCTCGGACAGGCCTCAATGGGTGGCGTCCTGACTTTC	CASSLGQASMGGVLTF
TRBV28	few	TRBJ2-7	-	TGTGCCAGCAGTGCACCCCGGGGAGCCGAGTACTTC	CASSAPRGAEYF
TRBV5-1	-	TRBJ2-7	-	TGCGCCAGCAGCCTCGGACAGATCTACGAGCAGTACTTC	CASSLGQIYEQYF
TRBV5-6	few	TRBJ1-4	-	TGTGCCAGCAGCCCCGGGACAAGGGAAAAACTGTTTTTT	CASSPGTREKLFF
TRBV18	-	TRBJ2-7	-	TGTGCCAGCTCACCCGGGACACCGGCCAACTACGAGCAGTACTTC	CASSPGTPANYEQYF
TRBV5-1	-	TRBJ1-6	-	TGCGCCAGCAGCTTTGGTGAGGGCTCACCCCTCCACTTT	CASSFGEGSPLHF
TRBV7-2	-	TRBJ2-3	TRBD2	TGTGCCAGCAGCTTAGAAGCACTAGCGGGGGGGCAGTATTTT	CASSLEALAGGQYF
TRBV5-4	-	TRBJ2-1	-	TGTGCCAGCAGCTTGGCCCGGGGAACAGGGATTGTCAATGAGCAGTTCTTC	CASSLARGTGIVNEQFF
TRBV4-1	-	TRBJ2-3	TRBD1	TGCGCCAGCAGCCAAGTGGACAGGGACGCAGATACGCAGTATTTT	CASSQVDRDADTQYF
TRBV6-5	few	TRBJ2-1	-	TGTGCCAGCAGCTCTACAGGATTTGAGCAGTTCTTC	CASSSTGFEQFF
TRBV10-3	-	TRBJ2-1	TRBD2	TGTGCCATCAGTGGCTCGGGGGGTCACAATGAGCAGTTCTTC	CAISGSGGHNEQFF
TRBV9	-	TRBJ1-2	-	TGTGCCAGCAGCGTAGAGGGTGGAAAGGGGGAAAACTATGGCTACACCTTC	CASSVEGGKGENYGYTF
TRBV4-2	-	TRBJ1-5	-	TGTGCCAGCAGCCAAGGGGTCGGTCGGACTGATCAGCCCCAGCATTTT	CASSQGVGRTDQPQHF
TRBV7-2	-	TRBJ1-1	-	TGTGCCAGCAGCTTACCGGGACTGACAAAGAACACTGAAGCTTTCTTT	CASSLPGLTKNTEAFF